This T cell receptor (beta chain) is from a study of cytomegalovirus exposure and HLA in healthy donors. Broader study findings: Rarity held for most TCR sequences, but there were some public TCRs that occurred in many donors. An analysis done earlier found most TCR beta V segments productive about 87% or about 30% of the time. A link between a missense DCLRE1C variant and TCR beta V- and J-gene trimming emerged from a later analysis.

Note on this clone: No antigen is known for it.

CDR3 size: 14 residues. The V end was cut by 5 bases, the J end by 4 bases, with 9 bases between. CDR1 and CDR2 (germline): MDHEN, SYDVKM. The PCR contained 60 Vbeta and 13 Jbeta primers. Profiling relied on immunoSEQ multiplex PCR, and the TCRdb table lists in-frame clones only, not all of them. This sample has around 64,000 clones, with 78% found just once. All the people who gave samples were healthy bone marrow donors. Material: PBMCs. The chain combines TRBV28 with TRBJ2-6; the D gene is possibly TRBD1 (5 bases). The source is a man aged 18 to 29 in good health and CMV-seropositive. The CDR3 loop is CASSPGPGANVLTF. Here the CDR3 DNA reads TGTGCCAGCAGTCCAGGGCCCGGGGCCAACGTCCTGACTTTC.